One T cell receptor beta chain is described in this entry. What it binds is unknown. Profiled with immunoSEQ multiplex PCR; TCRdb holds only in-frame clones, not every one. Among about 66,000 clones listed, 80% to 95% were seen once. The entry originates in a study of T cell responses to AZD1222 COVID-19 vaccine. Study-wide points: In a largely white British group with more females than males, clonal diversity was possibly underestimated.

This CDR3 has 16 residues. Losses at the gene ends were 5 bases for V and 4 bases for J; bases not matched to a gene: 11. Germline CDR1 is SGHTA and CDR2 is FQGNSA. The origin of this receptor is an adult who received the MenACWY meningococcal vaccine as a control. The source was peripheral blood, collected 28 days after the second dose of the MenACWY control vaccine. The V and J genes are TRBV7-2 and TRBJ2-7; TRBD1 aligns across 10 bases. The chain's CDR3 is CASSHRTGGREYEQYF. DNA of the CDR3: TGTGCCAGCAGCCACAGGACAGGGGGGAGGGAATACGAGCAGTACTTC.